This T cell receptor beta chain originates from a study of T cell responses to AZD1222 COVID-19 vaccine (dated by TCRdb to about 2021). At the level of the whole study: A total of just over 230 trial participants underwent TCR sequencing, of whom 207 received two doses of AZD1222 and about 25 received two doses of the MenACWY control vaccine. Enrollment into the trials was organized by age into subgroups of 18-55, 56-69 and 70-plus years, and those subgroups contained approximately 150, 30 and 60 TCR-sequenced participants, respectively. The paper as a whole reports these results and caveats: In the small 56-69-year group, the increase in depth fell short of significance, most likely because of low power. Reportedly, almost half of the unique spike-specific TCRs recognized epitopes lying outside the regions that are mutated in the B.1.351 and B.1.1.7 variants. Participants were mostly white British and included more females than males, and it was suggested by the authors that clonal diversity may have been underestimated. CD4 TCRs associated with the vaccine covered the entire spike protein, and the dominant responses were in regions 160-218 and 743-854. Only five or six AZD1222 recipients were SARS-CoV-2 seropositive at baseline, limiting conclusions about previously exposed vaccinees. Because no samples from the day 14 peak response were available, repertoires could be characterized only after the peak T cell response. After two AZD1222 doses, both the breadth and the depth of spike-specific TCRs were significantly higher than at day 0 and than in MenACWY recipients.

The time point label corresponds to: about 28 days (+/-7) after the second vaccine dose. AZD1222 recipients with second doses at about 4 weeks or about 12 weeks were pooled, because spike-specific TCR depth and breadth did not differ between schedules. Vaccinee samples came from UK trials COV001 and COV002, including a single-blind randomized controlled phase 2/3 trial of AZD1222 (ChAdOx1 nCoV-19) in healthy adults. For TCRbeta chain sequencing, PBMC samples were collected from trial participants at day 0 and at day 28 after the second dose. The CDR3 regions of human TCRbeta chains were subjected to immunosequencing. The study's own analysis went as follows. Repertoire TCRs were matched against a reference library of SARS-CoV-2-specific TCRs generated with the MIRA antigen-specificity platform. Breadth was defined as the fraction of unique TCRs that were SARS-CoV-2-associated, and depth was defined as the fraction of total T cells that were SARS-CoV-2-associated. Each spike-specific TCR was assigned to its reactive spike region and to a CD4 or CD8 class using the MIRA data. Log10-transformed breadth and depth values were compared by one-way ANOVA with Sidak's multiple comparisons tests. TCRdb retrieved this table from immuneACCESS and kept in-frame rearrangements only. Not all clones are present; in checked studies, unresolved V genes account for under half, and no reason is known for the remainder. V, J and clone size were drawn from that table, and D and trimming were deduced from the DNA. The sample records approximately 200,000 clones, over 85% of which are singletons. Clones ranked in the top ten supply approximately 1% of the sample.

Comment on this clone: Its specific antigen is unknown. Per-base qualities were not stored, and no clone one base away is much larger.

V is reduced by 0 bases and J by 9 bases, leaving a spacing of 7 bases between them. The CDR3 sequence holds 12 residues, the cysteine and phenylalanine included. Only the CDR3 DNA stays, 36 bases, in frame from base 1. The CDR1 and CDR2 encoded by the germline V gene (reference sequence) are SGHNT and YYREEE. This specimen consisted of peripheral blood, obtained 28 days after the second AZD1222 dose. This clonotype was obtained from an adult who received the AZD1222 COVID-19 vaccine. The chain is assembled from TRBV5-4 and TRBJ2-1, with the D gene call left open. The sequenced DNA is TGTGCCAGCAGCTTGGACGTCGGTGAGCAGTTCTTC. This encodes CASSLDVGEQFF.